Listed here are 2 T cell receptor beta chains from one sample, sequenced in a study of early T cells in non-severe SARS-CoV-2 infection. TCRdb used MiXCR to reprocess the 5' RACE reads, holding one entry per CDR3 protein. There are some 73,000 distinct CDR3 sequences in the sample; roughly 12% occur only once, and 3.4% lies in the top ten. Sequencing was carried out using whole blood. The receptors originated from an adult who was a healthcare worker with PCR-confirmed SARS-CoV-2 infection or an uninfected control (not recorded which).

The V call is TRBV5-4, the J call TRBJ2-7; possible D gene TRBD1, 5 bases. Germline-derived CDR1 and CDR2 are SGHNT and YYREEE (reference sequence). Trimming cost V 0 bases and J 6 bases, with 10 bases left between them. The CDR3 loop spans 13 amino acids. The CDR3 loop is CASSLARGVEQYF. As DNA, the CDR3 is TGTGCCAGCAGCTTGGCTAGGGGTGTCGAGCAGTACTTC.

The genes are TRBV20-1 and TRBJ1-6, with 8 bases aligning to TRBD1. In germline, CDR1 is DFQATT, CDR2 SNEGSKA (reference sequence). The CDR3 runs to 15 residues. Losses at the gene ends were 3 bases for V and 3 bases for J; bases not matched to a gene: 4. Written as DNA, the CDR3 is TGCAGTGCTAGGACAGGGGCCATCTATAATTCACCCCTCCACTTT. It yields the protein CSARTGAIYNSPLHF.